This TCR beta chain was documented in a study of shared clonotypes between healthy human individuals. Notes on the study in general: Clonotype sharing among donors was expected to depend on sequencing depth. Sharing across a handful of donors was seen in 5% to 5.5% of naive CD4 clonotypes.

Subsets obtained from CD4+ cells comprised CD45RA+ naive and CD45RA-negative memory cells. Researchers ran the assay at a deep level. The assay was immunoSEQ multiplex PCR, and TCRdb's table has in-frame clones only and misses some. The sample shows some 2 million clones, 85% to 95% of them seen only once. This clone was counted once. Its antigen is as yet unknown. Trimming cost V 1 base and J 1 base, with 10 bases left between them. Germline CDR1 is SGHDN and CDR2 is FVKESK. The CDR3 length is 15 residues. Specimen: naive CD4+ T cells sorted from blood. Subset noted: CD45RA+ positively selected. The V gene is TRBV14, the J gene TRBJ2-5; a possible D gene is TRBD1 (6 bases). This receptor was obtained from a man between 18 and 35 years old in good health. CDR3 residues: CASSQGGRGQETQYF. The CDR3 DNA reads TGTGCCAGCAGCCAAGGGGGCAGGGGCCAAGAGACCCAGTACTTC.